This entry lists 10 T cell receptor beta chains sequenced from one sample in a study of cytomegalovirus exposure and HLA in healthy donors. The PCR contained 60 Vbeta and 13 Jbeta primers. Profiling relied on immunoSEQ multiplex PCR, and the TCRdb table lists in-frame clones only, not all of them. The sample lists around 150,000 clones, around two thirds occurring once. Sequences were obtained from PBMCs. The receptors originated from a man between 25 and 39 years old in good health and CMV-seropositive.

The rearrangement joins TRBV18 to TRBJ1-1; D not resolved. The CDR3 is 11 amino acids. The ends were cut back, 3 bases at V and 6 bases at J, with 5 bases in the middle. Germline CDR1 and CDR2: KGHSH and LQKENI. The CDR3 protein is CASSPLPEAFF. The CDR3 nucleotides are TGTGCCAGCTCACCCCTACCTGAAGCTTTCTTT.

This clone came up many times. Since a far larger clone is one base different, this is likely a read error. Within the sample, other DNA sequences also encode this same CDR3. V gene TRBV4-1 combines with J gene TRBJ1-2; no reliable D call. The CDR3 runs to 17 residues. Germline CDR1 reads MGHRA; CDR2 reads YSYEKL. V was clipped by 2 bases and J by 4 bases, with 20 bases between them. Here the CDR3 reads CASSQLPFTEATYGYTF. CDR3 sequence (DNA): TGCGCCAGCAGCCAATTACCCTTCACAGAAGCTACCTATGGCTACACCTTC.

This clone has only one observation. DNA of the CDR3: TGTGCCAGCAGGAGGGACAGGGGGCCGGAGGAGACCCAGTACTTC. This sequence encodes CASRRDRGPEETQYF. This chain uses TRBV2 with TRBJ2-5; TRBD1 agrees at 12 bases. The CDR3 is 15 residues long. V trimming: 6 bases; J trimming: 5 bases; junction bases outside the gene matches: 7. Germline CDR1 and CDR2: SNHLY and FYNNEI.

V is TRBV5-1 and J is TRBJ1-2; D remains unclear. The CDR3 has 14 amino acids. The germline CDR1 and CDR2 sequences are SGHRS and YFSETQ. Trimming took 0 bases from V and 7 from J, leaving 13 bases between them. The CDR3 DNA reads as TGCGCCAGCAGCTTGGTGCGTGCGCGAGTTGGCTACACCTTC. It encodes CASSLVRARVGYTF.

The chain has TRBV25-1 and TRBJ2-3; no firm D call. Trimming pared 5 bases from V and 0 bases from J, leaving 6 bases between. Germline V gene lookup returns CDR1 MGHDK and CDR2 SYGVNS. CDR3 length: 13 amino acids. CDR3 amino acids: CASSFISTDTQYF. For the CDR3, the DNA is TGTGCCAGCAGTTTCATCAGCACAGATACGCAGTATTTT. The variable domain in full, completed from reference TRBV25-1 and TRBJ2-3, reads EADIYQTPRYLVIGTGKKITLECSQTMGHDKMYWYQQDPGMELHLIHYSYGVNSTEKGDLSSESTVSRIRTEHFPLTLESARPSHTSQYLCASSFISTDTQYFGPGTRLTVL.

The CDR3 DNA is TGCGCCAGCAGCCCGGAATCCCTGGGCCTCTATAATTCACCCCTCCACTTT. This sequence encodes CASSPESLGLYNSPLHF. The chain links TRBV5-1 to TRBJ1-6; no clear D. The V gene's germline CDR1 is SGHRS and CDR2 YFSETQ. This CDR3 has 17 amino acids. The V and J ends lost 4 bases and 3 bases respectively, with 17 bases between them.

The chain combines TRBV27 with TRBJ2-2; possibly TRBD2 for D (6 bases). In germline, CDR1 is MNHEY, CDR2 SMNVEV (reference sequence). The CDR3 is 20 residues long. V gave up 5 bases and J gave up 4 bases, with 29 bases separating them. CDR3 amino acids: CASSRGRGGASSEVTGELFF. CDR3 sequence (DNA): TGTGCCAGCAGTCGAGGACGTGGAGGGGCTTCCAGCGAGGTCACCGGGGAGCTGTTTTTT.

This clone is termed medium-sized (0.01 to 0.1%). The gene calls are TRBV6-4 and TRBJ2-3, with D perhaps matching TRBD1 (6 bases). The CDR3 sequence is 13 residues long. V lost 6 bases to trimming and J lost 2 bases, with 9 bases between them. Germline V gene data show CDR1 as MRHNA and CDR2 as SNTAGT. CDR3 DNA: TGTGCCAGCAGCCCAGGGGACACAGATACGCAGTATTTT. This translates into CASSPGDTDTQYF.

This chain uses TRBV13 with TRBJ2-3; no firm D call. Germline CDR1 reads PRHDT; CDR2 reads FYEKMQ (reference sequence). The CDR3 length is 14 residues. Trimming stripped 4 bases from V and 0 bases from J, with 8 bases between. CDR3 in amino acids: CASSWAGSTDTQYF. The CDR3 nucleotides read TGTGCCAGCAGCTGGGCTGGAAGCACAGATACGCAGTATTTT.

CDR3 amino acids: CASSFAAGEGNTEAFF. The CDR3 nucleotides read TGTGCCAGCAGCTTCGCTGCAGGGGAAGGGAACACTGAAGCTTTCTTT. V gene TRBV11-2 combines with J gene TRBJ1-1; D perhaps matches TRBD1 (6 bases). The CDR3 sequence is 16 residues long. V was clipped by 3 bases and J by 1 base, with 15 bases between them. Germline CDR1 and CDR2: SGHAT and FQNNGV.